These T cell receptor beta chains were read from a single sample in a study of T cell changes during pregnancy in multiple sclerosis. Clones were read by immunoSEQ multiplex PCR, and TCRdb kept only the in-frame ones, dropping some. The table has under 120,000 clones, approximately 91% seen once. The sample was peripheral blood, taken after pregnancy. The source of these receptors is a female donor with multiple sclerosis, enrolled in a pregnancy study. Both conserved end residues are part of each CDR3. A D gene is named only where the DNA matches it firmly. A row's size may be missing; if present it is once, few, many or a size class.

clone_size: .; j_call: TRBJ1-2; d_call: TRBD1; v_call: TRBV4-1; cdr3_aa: CASSSGTAGSYGYTF; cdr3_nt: TGCGCCAGCAGCTCTGGGACAGCTGGGTCCTATGGCTACACCTTC
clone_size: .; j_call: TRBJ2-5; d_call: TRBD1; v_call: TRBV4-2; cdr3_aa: CASSQRPGDRGSGETQYF; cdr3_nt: TGTGCCAGCAGCCAACGCCCGGGCGACAGGGGTTCGGGGGAGACCCAGTACTTC
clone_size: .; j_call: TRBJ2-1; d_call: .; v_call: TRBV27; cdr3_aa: CASSLRGGFDEQFF; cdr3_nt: TGTGCCAGCAGTTTAAGGGGGGGTTTTGATGAGCAGTTCTTC
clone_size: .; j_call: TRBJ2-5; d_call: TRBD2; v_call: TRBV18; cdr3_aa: CASSPGTSRETQYF; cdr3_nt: TGTGCCAGCTCACCGGGGACTAGCAGAGAGACCCAGTACTTC
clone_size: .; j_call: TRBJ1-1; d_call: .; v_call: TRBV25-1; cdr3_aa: CASSEPGVTEAFF; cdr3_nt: TGTGCCAGCAGTGAACCGGGGGTTACTGAAGCTTTCTTT
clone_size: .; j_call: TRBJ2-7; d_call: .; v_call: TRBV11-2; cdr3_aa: CASRGIKGSRSYEQYF; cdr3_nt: TGTGCCAGCAGGGGCATCAAAGGGAGTAGATCCTACGAGCAGTACTTC
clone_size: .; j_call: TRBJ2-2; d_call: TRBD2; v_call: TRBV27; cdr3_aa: CASSLRLAGALRTGELFF; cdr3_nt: TGTGCCAGCAGTTTAAGGCTAGCGGGGGCCCTCCGGACCGGGGAGCTGTTTTTT
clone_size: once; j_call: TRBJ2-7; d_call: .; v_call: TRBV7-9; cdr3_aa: CASSLGLVDFYEQYF; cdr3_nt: TGTGCCAGCAGCTTAGGACTGGTAGATTTCTACGAGCAGTACTTC
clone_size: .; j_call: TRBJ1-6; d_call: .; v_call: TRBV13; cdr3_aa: CASSKAERDSPLHF; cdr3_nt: TGTGCCAGCAGCAAGGCAGAGCGCGATTCACCCCTCCACTTT
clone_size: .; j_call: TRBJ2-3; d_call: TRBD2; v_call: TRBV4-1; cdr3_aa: CASSYLAGGTDTQYF; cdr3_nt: TGCGCCAGCAGCTATCTAGCGGGGGGAACAGATACGCAGTATTTT
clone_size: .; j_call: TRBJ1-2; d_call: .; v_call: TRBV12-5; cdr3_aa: CASGEGGGAYGYTF; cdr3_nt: TGTGCTAGTGGTGAGGGTGGCGGCGCCTATGGCTACACCTTC
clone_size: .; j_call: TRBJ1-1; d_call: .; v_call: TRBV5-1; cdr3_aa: CASSFTGLPVNTEAFF; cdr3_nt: TGCGCCAGCAGCTTTACTGGGCTCCCCGTGAACACTGAAGCTTTCTTT
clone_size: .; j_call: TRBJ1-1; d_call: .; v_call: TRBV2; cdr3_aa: CASRTQGPEAFF; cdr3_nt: TGTGCCAGCAGGACACAGGGCCCTGAAGCTTTCTTT
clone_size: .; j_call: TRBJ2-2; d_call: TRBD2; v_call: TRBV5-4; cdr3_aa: CASSPIAGGLNTGELFF; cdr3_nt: TGTGCCAGCAGTCCTATAGCGGGGGGTCTGAACACCGGGGAGCTGTTTTTT
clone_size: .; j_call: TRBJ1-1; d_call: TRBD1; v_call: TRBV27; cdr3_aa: CASRNFGQGNTEAFF; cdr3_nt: TGTGCCAGCAGAAACTTCGGACAGGGCAACACTGAAGCTTTCTTT
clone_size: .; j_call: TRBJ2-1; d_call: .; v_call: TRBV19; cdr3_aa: CASSIVLARNEQFF; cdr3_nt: TGTGCCAGTAGTATAGTGCTAGCTCGCAATGAGCAGTTCTTC
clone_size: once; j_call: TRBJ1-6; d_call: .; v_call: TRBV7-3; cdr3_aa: CASSLLGGEESPLHF; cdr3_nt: TGTGCCAGCAGCTTATTGGGGGGAGAAGAATCACCCCTCCACTTT
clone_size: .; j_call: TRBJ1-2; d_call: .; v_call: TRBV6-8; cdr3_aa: CASSFPTGLYGYTF; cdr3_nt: TGTGCCAGCAGTTTCCCCACAGGTCTCTATGGCTACACCTTC
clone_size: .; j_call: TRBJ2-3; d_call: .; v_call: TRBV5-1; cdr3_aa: CASSLAGNTDTQYF; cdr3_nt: TGCGCCAGCAGCTTGGCGGGGAACACAGATACGCAGTATTTT
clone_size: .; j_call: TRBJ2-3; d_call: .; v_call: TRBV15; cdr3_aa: CATSTRGATDTQYF; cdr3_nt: TGTGCCACCAGCACCCGGGGGGCCACAGATACGCAGTATTTT
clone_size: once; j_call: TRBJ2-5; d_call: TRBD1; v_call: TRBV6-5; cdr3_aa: CASSRGTGGIETQYF; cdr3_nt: TGTGCCAGCAGTCGCGGGACAGGGGGGATAGAGACCCAGTACTTC
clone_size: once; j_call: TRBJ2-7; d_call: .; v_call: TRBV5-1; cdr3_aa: CASSLDVTTYEQYF; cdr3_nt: TGCGCCAGCAGCTTGGACGTGACTACCTACGAGCAGTACTTC
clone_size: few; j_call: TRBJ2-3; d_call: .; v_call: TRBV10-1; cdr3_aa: CASSDRGDTQYF; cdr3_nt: TGCGCCAGCAGTGACAGGGGAGATACGCAGTATTTT
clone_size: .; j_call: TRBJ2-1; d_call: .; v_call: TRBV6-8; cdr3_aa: CASSKQMGGQLAYNEQFF; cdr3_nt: TGTGCCAGCAGTAAACAGATGGGGGGACAGCTTGCCTACAATGAGCAGTTCTTC
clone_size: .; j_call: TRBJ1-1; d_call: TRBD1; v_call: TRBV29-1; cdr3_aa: CSGRTGTMNTEAFF; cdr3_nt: TGCAGCGGTAGGACAGGGACCATGAACACTGAAGCTTTCTTT
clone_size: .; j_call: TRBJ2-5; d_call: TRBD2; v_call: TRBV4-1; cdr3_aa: CASSQDEWAGGEETQYF; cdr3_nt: TGCGCCAGCAGCCAAGATGAGTGGGCGGGGGGCGAGGAGACCCAGTACTTC
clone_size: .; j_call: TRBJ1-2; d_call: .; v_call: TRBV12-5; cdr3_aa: CASGSSQRIYGYTF; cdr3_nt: TGTGCTAGTGGTTCAAGTCAGCGGATCTATGGCTACACCTTC
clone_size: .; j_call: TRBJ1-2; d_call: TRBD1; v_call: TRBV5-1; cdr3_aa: CASSTTGGNGYTF; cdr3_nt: TGCGCCAGCAGCACGACAGGGGGCAATGGCTACACCTTC
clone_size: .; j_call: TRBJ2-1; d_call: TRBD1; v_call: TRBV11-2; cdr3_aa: CASRAAGGYNEQFF; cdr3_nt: TGTGCCAGCAGGGCGGCAGGGGGCTACAATGAGCAGTTCTTC
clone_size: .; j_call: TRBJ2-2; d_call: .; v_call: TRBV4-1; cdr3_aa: CASSPLGGWGSLSNTGELFF; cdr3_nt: TGCGCCAGCAGCCCGCTCGGGGGTTGGGGGTCCCTATCTAACACCGGGGAGCTGTTTTTT
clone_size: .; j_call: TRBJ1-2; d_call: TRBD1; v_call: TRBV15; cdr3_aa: CATSRVGTENYGYTF; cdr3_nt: TGTGCCACCAGCAGAGTGGGGACAGAGAACTATGGCTACACCTTC
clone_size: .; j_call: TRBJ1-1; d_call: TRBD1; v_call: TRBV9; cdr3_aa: CASSAGTGGPEAFF; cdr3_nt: TGTGCCAGCAGCGCCGGGACAGGGGGACCTGAAGCTTTCTTT
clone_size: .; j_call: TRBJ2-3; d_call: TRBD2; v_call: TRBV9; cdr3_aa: CASSVGSGGVGDTQYF; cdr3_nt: TGTGCCAGCAGCGTAGGTAGCGGGGGGGTTGGAGATACGCAGTATTTT
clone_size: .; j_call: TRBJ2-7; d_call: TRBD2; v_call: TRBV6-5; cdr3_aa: CASSISLADSYEQYF; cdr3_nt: TGTGCCAGCTCTATTTCCCTAGCGGATTCCTACGAGCAGTACTTC
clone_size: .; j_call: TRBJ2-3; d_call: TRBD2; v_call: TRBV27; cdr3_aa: CASSSGLAETDTQYF; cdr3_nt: TGTGCCAGCAGTAGCGGACTAGCGGAGACAGATACGCAGTATTTT
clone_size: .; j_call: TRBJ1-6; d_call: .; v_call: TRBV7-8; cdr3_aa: CASSFGQGNSPLHF; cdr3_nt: TGTGCCAGCAGCTTTGGCCAGGGCAATTCACCCCTCCACTTT
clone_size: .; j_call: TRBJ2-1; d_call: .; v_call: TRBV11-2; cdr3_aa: CASSLAARQVHNEQFF; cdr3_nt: TGTGCCAGCAGCTTAGCAGCCCGGCAGGTTCACAATGAGCAGTTCTTC
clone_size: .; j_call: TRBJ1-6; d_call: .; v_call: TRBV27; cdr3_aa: CASSFQYNSPLHF; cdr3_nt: TGTGCCAGCAGTTTCCAGTATAATTCACCCCTCCACTTT
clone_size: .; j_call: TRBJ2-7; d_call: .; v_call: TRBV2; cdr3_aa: CASSERTDNSYEQYF; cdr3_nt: TGTGCCAGCAGTGAACGAACAGATAACTCCTACGAGCAGTACTTC
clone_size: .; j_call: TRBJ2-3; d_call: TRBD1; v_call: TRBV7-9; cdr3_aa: CASSSADRVSDTQYF; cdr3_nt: TGTGCCAGCAGCTCGGCGGACAGGGTATCCGATACGCAGTATTTT
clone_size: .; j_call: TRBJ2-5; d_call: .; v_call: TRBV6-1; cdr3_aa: CASSVVEGTQYF; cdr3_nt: TGTGCCAGCAGTGTCGTGGAGGGGACCCAGTACTTC
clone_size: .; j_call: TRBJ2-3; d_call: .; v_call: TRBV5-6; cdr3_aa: CASSLTGQTDTQYF; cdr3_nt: TGTGCCAGCAGCTTGACAGGGCAAACAGATACGCAGTATTTT
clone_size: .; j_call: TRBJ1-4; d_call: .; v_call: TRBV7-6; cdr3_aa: CASSSTLLGLRGEKLFF; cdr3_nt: TGTGCCAGCAGCTCGACATTACTTGGTCTTCGTGGTGAAAAACTGTTTTTT
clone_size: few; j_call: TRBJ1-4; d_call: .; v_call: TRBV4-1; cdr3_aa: CASSQDRGWGEKLFF; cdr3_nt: TGCGCCAGCAGCCAAGATAGGGGTTGGGGTGAAAAACTGTTTTTT
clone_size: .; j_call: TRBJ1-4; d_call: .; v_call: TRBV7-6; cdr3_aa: CASSLGEFNEKLFF; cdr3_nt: TGTGCCAGCAGCTTAGGAGAGTTTAATGAAAAACTGTTTTTT
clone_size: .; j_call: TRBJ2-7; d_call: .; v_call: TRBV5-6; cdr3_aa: CASSPLRATPYEQYF; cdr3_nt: TGTGCCAGCAGCCCCTTGAGAGCTACCCCCTACGAGCAGTACTTC
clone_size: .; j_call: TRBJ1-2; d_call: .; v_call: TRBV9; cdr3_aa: CASSVGDRANYGYTF; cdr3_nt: TGTGCCAGCAGCGTAGGTGACAGAGCTAACTATGGCTACACCTTC